Listed below are T cell receptor beta chains from one sample, sequenced in a study of Graves' ophthalmopathy and Graves' hyperthyroidism. Via MiXCR, TCRdb re-called the multiplex PCR reads, giving one row per CDR3 protein. The sample records 260,000 or so distinct CDR3 sequences, about 46% being singletons. The sequencing input was peripheral blood. Receptors originate from an adult man with Graves' ophthalmopathy. The CDR3 runs from the conserved cysteine through the conserved F or W. D genes are given only for firm matches. Clone size is given for some rows only: seen once, a few or many times, or a class if the clone is expanded.

size	D	V	J	DNA	CDR3
few	.	TRBV7-9	TRBJ1-1	TGTGCCAGCAGCTCGCGGGACTTACCGAACACTGAAGCTTTCTTT	CASSSRDLPNTEAFF
few	.	TRBV12-3/TRBV12-4	TRBJ2-5	TGTGCCAGCAAGTCGGTGGAGACCCAGTACTTC	CASKSVETQYF
.	.	TRBV12-3/TRBV12-4	TRBJ1-5	TGTGCCACCAGGGCCGGCATCCGAGAGGATCAGCCCCAGCATTTT	CATRAGIREDQPQHF
.	TRBD1	TRBV5-5	TRBJ2-7	TGCGCCAGCAGCACAAGGGGGACAGGGGGCTACGAGCAGCACTTC	CASSTRGTGGYEQHF
.	.	TRBV10-2	TRBJ2-7	TGCGCCACCTCCCCCCCAGCGGCCAACTACGAGCAGTACTTC	CATSPPAANYEQYF
.	.	TRBV7-9	TRBJ1-1	TGTGCCAGCAGCTTAGGGGTCGGGTTTTTGAACACTGAAGCTTTCTTT	CASSLGVGFLNTEAFF
.	.	TRBV10-2	TRBJ2-5	TGCGCCACCAGATCGGTAAATGAGCAGTCCTTC	CATRSVNEQSF
.	.	TRBV7-3	TRBJ1-1	TGTGCCAGCAGCTTAACCGGGACACCTAACACTGAAGCTTTCTTT	CASSLTGTPNTEAFF
many	TRBD1	TRBV25-1	TRBJ1-2	TGTGCCAGCAGTGAAGAGACAGGGGACTTTAACTATGGCTACACCTTC	CASSEETGDFNYGYTF
.	.	TRBV12-3/TRBV12-4	TRBJ1-1	TGTGCCAGCAGTTTAGCTGGGGGGAACACTGAAGCTTTCTTT	CASSLAGGNTEAFF
.	TRBD2	TRBV29-1	TRBJ2-5	TGCAGTCGCCAGACTAGCGGGGGTCGGGAGACCCAGTACTTC	CSRQTSGGRETQYF
.	TRBD1	TRBV29-1	TRBJ1-2	TGCAGCGTTGACAGGGGGGAAGGGTATGGCTACACCTTC	CSVDRGEGYGYTF
.	.	TRBV20-1	TRBJ2-5	TGCAGTGCTAGACTGGAATACCAAGAGACCCAGTACTTC	CSARLEYQETQYF
many	.	TRBV7-6	TRBJ1-2	TGTGCCAGCAGCTTAGGAGGGGCCTATGGCTACACCTTC	CASSLGGAYGYTF
.	TRBD1	TRBV9	TRBJ1-4	TGTGCCAGCAGCTTAACGACAGGGAATGAAAAACTGTTTTTT	CASSLTTGNEKLFF
.	.	TRBV7-8	TRBJ1-6	TGTGCCAGCAGCTTAAGAGGGACGGATTCACCCCTCCACTTT	CASSLRGTDSPLHF
.	.	TRBV12-3/TRBV12-4	TRBJ2-7	TGTGCCAGCAGCCGCGCAGGGAGGAAGAACGAGCAGTACTTC	CASSRAGRKNEQYF
.	TRBD1	TRBV19	TRBJ1-1	TGTGCCAGTAGTACGGGGGGATCCGGGACAGGGAACACTGAAGCTTTCTTT	CASSTGGSGTGNTEAFF
.	TRBD1	TRBV7-2	TRBJ1-6	TGTGCCAGCAGCTTAGCGGGCCAGGGGGGAAATTCACCCCTCCACTTT	CASSLAGQGGNSPLHF
.	.	TRBV7-2	TRBJ2-6	TGTGCCAGCAGCCTTGTAGGGAGCTCTGGGGCCAACGTCCTGACTTTC	CASSLVGSSGANVLTF
.	TRBD1	TRBV5-1	TRBJ1-1	TGCGCCAGCAGCGCCGGGACAGAGAACACTGAAGCTTTCTTT	CASSAGTENTEAFF
few	.	TRBV10-3	TRBJ1-2	TGTGCCATCACCGGGGAGGGGTTATATGGCTACACCTTC	CAITGEGLYGYTF
many	.	TRBV7-8	TRBJ1-1	TGTGCCAGCAGCAAACAGCAGAACACTGAAGCTTTCTTT	CASSKQQNTEAFF
few	TRBD2	TRBV5-4	TRBJ2-2	TGTGCCAGCAGGGAGAGCGGGAGGGCCACCGGGGAGCTGTTTTTT	CASRESGRATGELFF
.	TRBD2	TRBV24-1	TRBJ2-3	TGTGCCACCAGTGATTTGGGGACTAGCGGGGGAGGCACGCAGTATTTT	CATSDLGTSGGGTQYF
.	.	TRBV5-5	TRBJ2-7	TGTGCCAGCAGCTTTGGGCCTAGCGAGCAGTACTTC	CASSFGPSEQYF
.	TRBD1	TRBV29-1	TRBJ2-7	TGCAGCGTAGGTCAGGGGGCCGACGAGCAGTACTTC	CSVGQGADEQYF
.	.	TRBV29-1	TRBJ2-7	TGCAGCGTCCGACAGTCCTCCTACGAGCAGTACTTC	CSVRQSSYEQYF
.	.	TRBV3-1	TRBJ2-7	TGTGCCAGCAGCCCCCGCATTACCTACGAGCAGTACTTC	CASSPRITYEQYF
.	TRBD1	TRBV2	TRBJ2-5	TGTGCCAGCAGTGATGGACAGGGCCATCAAGAGACCCAGTACTTC	CASSDGQGHQETQYF
.	TRBD1	TRBV6-5	TRBJ1-6	TGTGCCAGCAGTTATGAATATCGGACAGGCAATTCACCCCTCCACTTT	CASSYEYRTGNSPLHF
.	TRBD1	TRBV12-3/TRBV12-4	TRBJ1-3	TGTGCCAGCAGTTTAAAGGGCAGGGGGCACGGAAACACCATATATTTT	CASSLKGRGHGNTIYF
.	.	TRBV9	TRBJ2-7	TGTGCCAGCAGTTCGGCTAGCGCCTATCGCTCCTACGAGCAGTACTTC	CASSSASAYRSYEQYF
few	.	TRBV12-3/TRBV12-4	TRBJ2-5	TGTGCCAGCAGTTTCGACGGAGCGACCCAGTACTTC	CASSFDGATQYF
.	.	TRBV5-5	TRBJ1-5	TGCGCCAGCAGCTCCCTGGCTAGCAATCAGCCCCAGCATTTT	CASSSLASNQPQHF
.	.	TRBV20-1	TRBJ1-6	TGCAGTGCTAGAGATGGGGACGGCTCTGGTTCACCCCTCCACTTT	CSARDGDGSGSPLHF
few	TRBD1	TRBV5-4	TRBJ2-5	TGTGCCAGCAGTTGGACAGGGGCCCAAGAGACCCAGTACTTC	CASSWTGAQETQYF
few	TRBD2	TRBV15	TRBJ2-2	TGTGCCACCAGCGGTACCGGGACTAGCGCCCCCGGGGAGCTGTTTTTT	CATSGTGTSAPGELFF
once	.	TRBV4-1	TRBJ2-5	TGCGCCAGCAGCCAAGATAGATTACCCGGACAACTCCAAGAGACCCAGTACTTC	CASSQDRLPGQLQETQYF
.	TRBD1	TRBV2	TRBJ2-6	TGTGCCAGCAGGGACAGGCGGAACTCTGGGGCCAACGTCCTGACTTTC	CASRDRRNSGANVLTF
many	.	TRBV7-6	TRBJ1-5	TGTGCCAGCAGCTTCGGGGGACAGCCCCAGCATTTT	CASSFGGQPQHF
few	.	TRBV25-1	TRBJ2-7	TGTGCCAGCAGGGGGGACGGTTCCTACGAGCAGTACTTC	CASRGDGSYEQYF
.	TRBD2	TRBV11-2	TRBJ2-5	TGTGCCAGCAGCTTGAGTAGCGGGAGAGCGTACTTC	CASSLSSGRAYF
.	TRBD1	TRBV19	TRBJ2-7	TGTACCAGTAGTAAAGGCCGGGACAGGGACGAGCAGTACTTC	CTSSKGRDRDEQYF
few	.	TRBV12-3/TRBV12-4	TRBJ1-5	TGTGCCAGCAATTGGACAGCTAGCAATCAGCCCCAGCATTTT	CASNWTASNQPQHF
.	.	TRBV7-9	TRBJ2-2	TGTGCCAGCAGCTTACAAGAGAACACCGGGGAGCTGTTTTTT	CASSLQENTGELFF
.	TRBD1	TRBV20-1	TRBJ1-1	TGCAGTGACAGGGGGCGCTCCGGTGACACTGAAGCTTTCTTT	CSDRGRSGDTEAFF
.	TRBD1	TRBV15	TRBJ1-4	TGTGCCACCAGCAGAGATGAGGGACAGCTTAGAAAACTGTTTTTT	CATSRDEGQLRKLFF
.	.	TRBV7-8	TRBJ2-6	TGTGCCAGCAGCGTAGTCACCTCTGGGGCCAACGTCCTGACTTTC	CASSVVTSGANVLTF
.	TRBD2	TRBV24-1	TRBJ2-5	TGTGCCACCAGTGAGGGACTAGCGGGAGGCCAAGAGACCCAGTACTTC	CATSEGLAGGQETQYF
.	.	TRBV9	TRBJ2-2	TGTGCCAGCAGCTTAGGCTACCCGAACACCGGGGAGCTGTTTTTT	CASSLGYPNTGELFF
few	TRBD2	TRBV5-8	TRBJ2-7	TGTGCCAGCAGCTGGGGACTAGCGGGGACGGGCTACGAGCAGTACTTC	CASSWGLAGTGYEQYF
many	.	TRBV7-2	TRBJ2-7	TGTGCCAGCAGCCAACACGGGTACGAGCAGTACTTC	CASSQHGYEQYF
.	.	TRBV12-3/TRBV12-4	TRBJ1-5	TGTGCCACCCGAATAGCGGCGGATCAGCCCCAGCATTTT	CATRIAADQPQHF
many	.	TRBV7-2	TRBJ2-5	TGTGCCAGCAGCTTACCCGCGACCGGCGGGCAGTACTTC	CASSLPATGGQYF
few	.	TRBV20-1	TRBJ1-2	TGCAGTGCTAGTCGGGAGGGGCAGGGGAAATTCTATGGCTACACCTTC	CSASREGQGKFYGYTF